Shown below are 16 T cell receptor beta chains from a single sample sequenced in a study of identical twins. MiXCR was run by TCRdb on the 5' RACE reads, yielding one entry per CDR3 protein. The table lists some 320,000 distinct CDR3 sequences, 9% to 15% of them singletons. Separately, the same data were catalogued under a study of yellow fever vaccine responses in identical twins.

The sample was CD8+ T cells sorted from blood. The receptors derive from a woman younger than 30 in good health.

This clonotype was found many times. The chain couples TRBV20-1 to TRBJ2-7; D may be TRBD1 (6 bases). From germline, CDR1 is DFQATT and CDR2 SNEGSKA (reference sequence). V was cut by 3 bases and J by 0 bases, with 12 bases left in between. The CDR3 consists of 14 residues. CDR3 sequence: CSARDRDNSYEQYF. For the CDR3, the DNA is TGCAGTGCTAGGGACCGGGACAACTCCTACGAGCAGTACTTC.

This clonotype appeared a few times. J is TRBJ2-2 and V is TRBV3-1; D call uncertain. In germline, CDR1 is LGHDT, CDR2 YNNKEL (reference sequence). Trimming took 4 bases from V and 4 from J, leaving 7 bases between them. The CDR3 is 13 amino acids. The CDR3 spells CASSLATTGELFF. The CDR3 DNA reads TGTGCCAGCAGCCTTGCGACCACCGGGGAGCTGTTTTTT.

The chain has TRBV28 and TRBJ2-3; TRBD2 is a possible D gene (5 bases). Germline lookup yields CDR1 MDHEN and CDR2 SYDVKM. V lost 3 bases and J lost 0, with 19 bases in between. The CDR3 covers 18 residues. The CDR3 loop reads CASSFTPLEEESTDTQYF. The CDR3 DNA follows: TGTGCCAGCAGTTTCACCCCCCTGGAGGAAGAAAGCACAGATACGCAGTATTTT.

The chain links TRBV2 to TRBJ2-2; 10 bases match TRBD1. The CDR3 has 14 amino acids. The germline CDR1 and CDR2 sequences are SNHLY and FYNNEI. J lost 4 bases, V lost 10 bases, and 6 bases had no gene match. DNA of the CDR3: TGTGCCATTCCGGACAGGGGGAGCACCGGGGAGCTGTTTTTT. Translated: CAIPDRGSTGELFF.

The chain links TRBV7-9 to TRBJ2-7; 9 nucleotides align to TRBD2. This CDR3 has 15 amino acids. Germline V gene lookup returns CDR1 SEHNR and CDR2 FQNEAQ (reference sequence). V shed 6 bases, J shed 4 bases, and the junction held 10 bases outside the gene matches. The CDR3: CASSPTSGPSYEQYF. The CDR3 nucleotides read TGTGCCAGCAGTCCGACTAGCGGACCATCTTACGAGCAGTACTTC.

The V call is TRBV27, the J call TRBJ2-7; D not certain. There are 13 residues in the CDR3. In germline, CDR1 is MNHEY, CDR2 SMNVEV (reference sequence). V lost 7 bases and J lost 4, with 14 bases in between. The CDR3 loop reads CASTLGLGYEQYF. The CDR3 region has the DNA TGTGCCAGCACCCTCGGTCTGGGGTACGAGCAGTACTTC.

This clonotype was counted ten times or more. As DNA, the CDR3 is TGCAGCGTTGGGGGGAACGGATACAATGAGCAGTTCTTC. Translating gives CSVGGNGYNEQFF. This chain connects TRBV29-1 to TRBJ2-1, with D perhaps TRBD1 or TRBD2 (5 bases each). The germline CDR1 and CDR2 sequences are SQVTM and ANQGSEA. The length of the CDR3 is 13 residues. Trimming stripped 4 bases from V and 4 bases from J, with 11 bases between.

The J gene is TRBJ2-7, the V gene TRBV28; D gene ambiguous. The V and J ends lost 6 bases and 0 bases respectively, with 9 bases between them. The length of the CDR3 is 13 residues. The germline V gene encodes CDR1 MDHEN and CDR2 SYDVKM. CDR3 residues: CASRSDTSYEQYF. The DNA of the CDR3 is TGTGCCAGCAGATCAGACACCTCCTACGAGCAGTACTTC.

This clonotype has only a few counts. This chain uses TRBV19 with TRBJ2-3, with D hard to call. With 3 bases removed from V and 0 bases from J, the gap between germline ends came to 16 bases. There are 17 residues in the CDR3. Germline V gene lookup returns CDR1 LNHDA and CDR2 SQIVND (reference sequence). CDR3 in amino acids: CASSILPQATSTDTQYF. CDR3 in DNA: TGTGCCAGTAGTATCCTTCCCCAAGCGACTAGCACAGATACGCAGTATTTT.

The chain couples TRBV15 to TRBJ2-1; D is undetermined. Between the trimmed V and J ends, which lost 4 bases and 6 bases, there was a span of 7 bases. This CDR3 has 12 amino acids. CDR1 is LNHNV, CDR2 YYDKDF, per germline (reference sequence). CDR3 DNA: TGTGCCACCAGCACCTTAGGCAATGAGCAGTTCTTC. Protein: CATSTLGNEQFF.

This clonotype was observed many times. CDR3 nucleotides: TGTGCCAGCAGCGTGGACAGAAGCAATCAGCCCCAGCATTTT. Residues: CASSVDRSNQPQHF. V is TRBV5-5 and J is TRBJ1-5, with a tentative D call TRBD1 (6 bases). Per the germline V gene, CDR1 is SGHKS and CDR2 is YYEKEE (reference sequence). The length of the CDR3 is 14 residues. V was clipped by 4 bases and J by 1 base, with 9 bases between them. Using reference TRBV5-5 and TRBJ1-5 for the parts outside the CDR3, the full variable domain is DAGVTQSPTHLIKTRGQQVTLRCSPISGHKSVSWYQQVLGQGPQFIFQYYEKEERGRGNFPDRFSARQFPNYSSELNVNALLLGDSALYLCASSVDRSNQPQHFGDGTRLSIL.

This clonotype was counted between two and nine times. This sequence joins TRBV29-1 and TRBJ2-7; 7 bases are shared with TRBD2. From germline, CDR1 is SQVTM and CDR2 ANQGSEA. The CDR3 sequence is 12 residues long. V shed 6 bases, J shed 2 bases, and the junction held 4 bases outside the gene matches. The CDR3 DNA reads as TGCAGCGTCGGACTAGACGCCTACGAGCAGTACTTC. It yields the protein CSVGLDAYEQYF.

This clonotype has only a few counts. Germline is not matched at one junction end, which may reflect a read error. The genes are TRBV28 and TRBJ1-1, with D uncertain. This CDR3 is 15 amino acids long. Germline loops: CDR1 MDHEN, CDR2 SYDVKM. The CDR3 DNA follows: TGCGTTACCTCTGTGATGAGTTCTGCCGGCACTGAAGCTTTCTTT. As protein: CVTSVMSSAGTEAFF.

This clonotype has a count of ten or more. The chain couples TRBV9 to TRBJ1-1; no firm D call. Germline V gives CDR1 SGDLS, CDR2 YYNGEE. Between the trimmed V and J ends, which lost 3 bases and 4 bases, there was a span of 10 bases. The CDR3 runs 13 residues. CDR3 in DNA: TGTGCCAGCAGCGACGGGTGGGGCACTGAAGCTTTCTTT. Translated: CASSDGWGTEAFF. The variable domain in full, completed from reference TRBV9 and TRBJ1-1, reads DSGVTQTPKHLITATGQRVTLRCSPRSGDLSVYWYQQSLDQGLQFLIQYYNGEERAKGNILERFSAQQFPDLHSELNLSSLELGDSALYFCASSDGWGTEAFFGQGTRLTVV.

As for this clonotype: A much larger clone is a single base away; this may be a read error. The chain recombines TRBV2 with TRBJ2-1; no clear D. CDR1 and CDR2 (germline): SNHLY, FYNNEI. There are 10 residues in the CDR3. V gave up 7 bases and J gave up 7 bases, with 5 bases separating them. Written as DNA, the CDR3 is TGTGCCAGCATAGGGAATGAGCAGTTCTTC. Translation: CASIGNEQFF.

CDR3 loop: CASSLGVAPYEQYF. The CDR3, as DNA: TGTGCCAGCAGCTTAGGGGTCGCACCCTACGAGCAGTACTTC. The chain has TRBV13 and TRBJ2-7; D is unclear. The V gene's germline CDR1 is PRHDT and CDR2 FYEKMQ (reference sequence). The CDR3 runs to 14 residues. Trimming removed 0 bases from V and 2 bases from J, with 8 bases in between. Supplemented by reference TRBV13 and TRBJ2-7, the full variable domain reads AAGVIQSPRHLIKEKRETATLKCYPIPRHDTVYWYQQGPGQDPQFLISFYEKMQSDKGSIPDRFSAQQFSDYHSELNMSSLELGDSALYFCASSLGVAPYEQYFGPGTRLTVT.